This T cell receptor beta chain was documented in a study of blood T cell repertoires in COVID-19. Study as a whole: Sources were T cells, B-cell-depleted T cells, or PBMCs; the material itself was cDNA or gDNA.

This clone has only one observation. Authors' analysis steps: Amplification of reference gene primers was used by the study to estimate nucleated cell counts. Data came from immunoSEQ multiplex PCR; TCRdb stores just in-frame clones and leaves some out. V, J and clone size were drawn from that table, and D and trimming were deduced from the DNA. The table includes roughly 200,000 clones, 85% to 90% detected once. After removal of 7 bases from V and 5 bases from J, the junction contained 3 bases not matched to a gene. The CDR3 has 13 amino acids. The germline gives CDR1 SQVTM, CDR2 ANQGSEA. The specimen sequenced was PBMCs or T cells enriched from blood (not recorded which). The chain links TRBV29-1 to TRBJ2-1, with 12 bases lining up with TRBD2. The sequence was obtained from a woman in her thirties with acute COVID-19. In DNA, the CDR3 is TGCAGCGCTAGCGGGGGGGGAAACAATGAGCAGTTCTTC. Translated: CSASGGGNNEQFF.